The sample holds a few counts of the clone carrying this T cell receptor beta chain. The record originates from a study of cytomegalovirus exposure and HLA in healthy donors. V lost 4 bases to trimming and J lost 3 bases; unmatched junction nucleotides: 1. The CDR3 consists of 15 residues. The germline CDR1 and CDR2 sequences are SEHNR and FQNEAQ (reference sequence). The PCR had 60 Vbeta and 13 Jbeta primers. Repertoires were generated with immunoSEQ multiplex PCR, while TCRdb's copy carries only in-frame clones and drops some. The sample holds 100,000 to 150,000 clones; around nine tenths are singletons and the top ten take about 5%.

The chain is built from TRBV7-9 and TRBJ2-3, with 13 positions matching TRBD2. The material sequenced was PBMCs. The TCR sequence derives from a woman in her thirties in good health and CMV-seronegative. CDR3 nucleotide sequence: TGTGCCAGCAGCTCGGGACTAGCGGGAACAGATACGCAGTATTTT. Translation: CASSSGLAGTDTQYF.